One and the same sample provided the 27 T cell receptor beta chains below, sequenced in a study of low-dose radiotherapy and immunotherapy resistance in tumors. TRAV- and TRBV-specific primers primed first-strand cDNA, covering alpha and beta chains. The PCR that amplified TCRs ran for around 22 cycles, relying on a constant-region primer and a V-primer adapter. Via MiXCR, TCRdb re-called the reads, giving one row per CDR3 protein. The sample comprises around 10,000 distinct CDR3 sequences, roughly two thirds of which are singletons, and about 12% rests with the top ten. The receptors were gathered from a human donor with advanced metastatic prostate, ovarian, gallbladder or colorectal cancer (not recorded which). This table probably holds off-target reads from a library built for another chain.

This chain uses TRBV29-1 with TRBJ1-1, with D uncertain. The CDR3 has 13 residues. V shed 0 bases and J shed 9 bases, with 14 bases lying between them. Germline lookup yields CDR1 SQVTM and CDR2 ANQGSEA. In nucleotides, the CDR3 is TGCAGCGTTGAAGAAAGGTTGGCAGGAAAAGCTTTCTTT. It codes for CSVEERLAGKAFF.

CDR3 in DNA: TGTGCCACCCTGACAGGGGCTGGAACTGAAGCTTTCTTT. Translating it yields CATLTGAGTEAFF. The chain employs TRBV6-2 or TRBV6-3 and TRBJ1-1; TRBD1 agrees at 8 bases. Trimming removed 10 bases from V and 5 bases from J; junction bases left unmatched: 9. Per the germline V gene, CDR1 is MNHEY and CDR2 is SVGEGT. The CDR3 totals 13 residues.

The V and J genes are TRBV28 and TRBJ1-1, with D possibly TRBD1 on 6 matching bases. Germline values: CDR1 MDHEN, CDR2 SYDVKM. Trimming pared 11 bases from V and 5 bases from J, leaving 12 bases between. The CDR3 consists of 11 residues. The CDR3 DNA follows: TGTGCCGGGATGACAGGTACTGAAGCTTTCTTT. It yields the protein CAGMTGTEAFF.

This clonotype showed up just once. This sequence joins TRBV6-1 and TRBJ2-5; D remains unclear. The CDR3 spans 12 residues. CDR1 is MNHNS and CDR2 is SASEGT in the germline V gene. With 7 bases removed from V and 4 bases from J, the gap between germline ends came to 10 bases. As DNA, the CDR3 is TGTGCCAGCACGAGTCGTCTAGAGACCCAGTACTTC. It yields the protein CASTSRLETQYF.

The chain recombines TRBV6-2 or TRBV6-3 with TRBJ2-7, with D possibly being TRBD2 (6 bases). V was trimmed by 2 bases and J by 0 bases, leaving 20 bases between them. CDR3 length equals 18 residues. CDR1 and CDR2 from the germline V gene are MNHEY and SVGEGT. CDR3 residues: CASSYQPRDFRSSYEQYF. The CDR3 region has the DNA TGTGCCAGCAGTTACCAACCAAGGGACTTCCGCAGCTCCTACGAGCAGTACTTC.

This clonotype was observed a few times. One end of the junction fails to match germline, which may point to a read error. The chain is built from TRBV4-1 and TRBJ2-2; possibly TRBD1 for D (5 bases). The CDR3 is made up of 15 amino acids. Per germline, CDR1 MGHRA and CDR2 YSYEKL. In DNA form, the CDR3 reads TGTGCCAGCAGCCCCCAGACAGCGAACACCGGGGAGCTGTTTTTT. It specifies CASSPQTANTGELFF.

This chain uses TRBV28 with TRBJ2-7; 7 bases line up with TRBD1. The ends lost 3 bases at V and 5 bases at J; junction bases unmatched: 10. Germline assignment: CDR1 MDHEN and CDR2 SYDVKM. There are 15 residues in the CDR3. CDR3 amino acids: CASSFAGTASDEQYF. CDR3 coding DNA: TGTGCCAGCAGTTTTGCTGGGACAGCGTCGGACGAGCAGTACTTC.

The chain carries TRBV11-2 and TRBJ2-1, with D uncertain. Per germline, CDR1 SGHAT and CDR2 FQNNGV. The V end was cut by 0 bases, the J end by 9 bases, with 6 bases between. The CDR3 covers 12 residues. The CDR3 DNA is TGTGCCAGCAGCTTAGAGGGCGGTGAGCAGTTCTTC. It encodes CASSLEGGEQFF.

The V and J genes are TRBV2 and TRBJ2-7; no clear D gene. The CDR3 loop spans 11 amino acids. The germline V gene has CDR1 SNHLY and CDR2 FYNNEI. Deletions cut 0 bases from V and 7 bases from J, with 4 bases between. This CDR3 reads CASSEASEQYF. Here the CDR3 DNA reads TGTGCCAGCAGTGAAGCGTCTGAGCAGTACTTC.

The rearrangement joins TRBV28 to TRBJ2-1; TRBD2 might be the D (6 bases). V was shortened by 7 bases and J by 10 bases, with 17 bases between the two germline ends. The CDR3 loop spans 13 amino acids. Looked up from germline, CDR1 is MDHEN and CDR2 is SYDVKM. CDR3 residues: CASTTGEVREQFF. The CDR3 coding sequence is TGTGCCAGCACGACGGGGGAGGTGCGGGAGCAGTTCTTC.

The CDR3 nucleotides read TGTGCCAGCAGCTTAGCGTGGGCGGGAAACACCATATATTTT. As protein: CASSLAWAGNTIYF. This chain connects TRBV7-2 to TRBJ1-3; D remains unclear. V lost 0 bases and J lost 4, with 7 bases in between. CDR3 length: 14 residues. CDR1 SGHTA and CDR2 FQGNSA come from the germline V gene.

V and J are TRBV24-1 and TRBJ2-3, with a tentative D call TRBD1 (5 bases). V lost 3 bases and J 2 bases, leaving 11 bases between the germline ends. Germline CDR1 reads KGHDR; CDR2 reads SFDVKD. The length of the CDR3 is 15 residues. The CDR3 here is CATSDALQVTDTQYF. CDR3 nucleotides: TGTGCCACCAGTGATGCTTTACAGGTCACAGATACGCAGTATTTT.

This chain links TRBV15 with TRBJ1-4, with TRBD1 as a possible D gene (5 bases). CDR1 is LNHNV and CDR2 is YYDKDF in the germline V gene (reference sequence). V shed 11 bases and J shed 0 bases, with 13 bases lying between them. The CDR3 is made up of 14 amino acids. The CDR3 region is CAPLGAATNEKLFF. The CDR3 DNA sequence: TGTGCCCCCCTTGGGGCAGCAACTAATGAAAAACTGTTTTTT.

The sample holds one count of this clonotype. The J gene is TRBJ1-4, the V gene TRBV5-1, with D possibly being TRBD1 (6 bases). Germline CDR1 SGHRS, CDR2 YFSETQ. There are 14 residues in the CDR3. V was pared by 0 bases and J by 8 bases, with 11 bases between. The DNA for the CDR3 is TGCGCCAGCAGCTTGGACAGGGTGAGCGAAAAACTGTTTTTT. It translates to CASSLDRVSEKLFF. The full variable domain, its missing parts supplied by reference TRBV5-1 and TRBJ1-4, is KAGVTQTPRYLIKTRGQQVTLSCSPISGHRSVSWYQQTPGQGLQFLFEYFSETQRNKGNFPGRFSGRQFSNSRSEMNVSTLELGDSALYLCASSLDRVSEKLFFGSGTQLSVL.

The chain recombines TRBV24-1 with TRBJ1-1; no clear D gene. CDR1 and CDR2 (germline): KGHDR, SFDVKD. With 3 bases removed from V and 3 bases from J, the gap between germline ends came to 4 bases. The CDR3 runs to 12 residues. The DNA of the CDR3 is TGTGCCACCAGTGATGGGTACACTGAAGCTTTCTTT. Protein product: CATSDGYTEAFF.

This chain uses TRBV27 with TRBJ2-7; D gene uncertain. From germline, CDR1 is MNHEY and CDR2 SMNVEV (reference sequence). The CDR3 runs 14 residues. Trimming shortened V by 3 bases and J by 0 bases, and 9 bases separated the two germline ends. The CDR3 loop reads CASSFTASSYEQYF. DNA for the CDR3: TGTGCCAGCAGTTTTACGGCCAGCTCCTACGAGCAGTACTTC.

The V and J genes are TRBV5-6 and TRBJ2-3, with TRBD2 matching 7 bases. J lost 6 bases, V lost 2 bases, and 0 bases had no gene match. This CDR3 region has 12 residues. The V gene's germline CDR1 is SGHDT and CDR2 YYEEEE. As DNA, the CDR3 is TGTGCCAGCAGCTTTAGCGGGGATACGCAGTATTTT. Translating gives CASSFSGDTQYF.

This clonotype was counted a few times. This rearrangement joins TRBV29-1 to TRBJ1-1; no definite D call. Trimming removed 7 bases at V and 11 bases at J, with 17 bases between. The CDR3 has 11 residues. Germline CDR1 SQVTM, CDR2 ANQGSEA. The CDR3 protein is CSGRYGDGAFF. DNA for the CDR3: TGCAGCGGTCGCTATGGGGATGGGGCTTTCTTT.

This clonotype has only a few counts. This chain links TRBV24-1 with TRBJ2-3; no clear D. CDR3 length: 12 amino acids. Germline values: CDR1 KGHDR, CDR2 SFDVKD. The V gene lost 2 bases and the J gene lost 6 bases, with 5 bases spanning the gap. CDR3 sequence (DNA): TGTGCCACCAGTGATTCAGCGGATACGCAGTATTTT. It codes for CATSDSADTQYF.

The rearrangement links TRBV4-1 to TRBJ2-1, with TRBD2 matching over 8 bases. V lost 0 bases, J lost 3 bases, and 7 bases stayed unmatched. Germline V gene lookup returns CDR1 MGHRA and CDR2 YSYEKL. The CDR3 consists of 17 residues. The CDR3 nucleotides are TGCGCCAGCAGCCAAGAGGTGGCGAGCGGGGGCTACAATGAGCAGTTCTTC. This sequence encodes CASSQEVASGGYNEQFF.

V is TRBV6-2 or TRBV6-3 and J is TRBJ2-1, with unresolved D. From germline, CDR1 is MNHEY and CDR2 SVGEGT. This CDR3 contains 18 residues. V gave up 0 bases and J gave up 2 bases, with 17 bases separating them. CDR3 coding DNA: TGTGCCAGCAGTTACTCTTCCTCTAGACCCTACGCCTACAATGAGCAGTTCTTC. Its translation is CASSYSSSRPYAYNEQFF.

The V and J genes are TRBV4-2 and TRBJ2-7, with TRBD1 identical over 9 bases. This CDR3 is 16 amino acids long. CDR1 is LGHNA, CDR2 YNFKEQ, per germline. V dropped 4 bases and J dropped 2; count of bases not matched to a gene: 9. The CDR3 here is CASSRPSRTGAYEQYF. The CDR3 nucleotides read TGTGCCAGCAGCCGTCCGTCCCGGACAGGGGCCTACGAGCAGTACTTC.

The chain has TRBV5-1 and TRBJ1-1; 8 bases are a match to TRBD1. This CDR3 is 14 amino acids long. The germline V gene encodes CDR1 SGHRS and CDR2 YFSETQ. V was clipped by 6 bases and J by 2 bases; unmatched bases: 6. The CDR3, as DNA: TGCGCCAGCACAAGGGACAGGACAAACACTGAAGCTTTCTTT. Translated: CASTRDRTNTEAFF.

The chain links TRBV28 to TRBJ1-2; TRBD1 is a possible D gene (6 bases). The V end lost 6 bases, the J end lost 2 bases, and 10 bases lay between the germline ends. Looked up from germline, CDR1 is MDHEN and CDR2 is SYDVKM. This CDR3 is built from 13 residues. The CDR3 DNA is TGTGCCAGCAGAGCCACAGGGAACTATGGCTACACCTTC. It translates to CASRATGNYGYTF.

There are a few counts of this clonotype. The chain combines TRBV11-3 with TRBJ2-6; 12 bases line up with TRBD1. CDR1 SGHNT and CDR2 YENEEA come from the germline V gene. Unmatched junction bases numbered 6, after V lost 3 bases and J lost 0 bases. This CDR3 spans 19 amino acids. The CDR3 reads CASSLRGTGGPSGANVLTF. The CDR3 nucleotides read TGTGCCAGCAGCTTGCGCGGGACAGGGGGCCCCTCTGGGGCCAACGTCCTGACTTTC. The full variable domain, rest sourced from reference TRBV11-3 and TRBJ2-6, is EAGVVQSPRYKIIEKKQPVAFWCNPISGHNTLYWYLQNLGQGPELLIRYENEEAVDDSQLPKDRFSAERLKGVDSTLKIQPAELGDSAVYLCASSLRGTGGPSGANVLTFGAGSRLTVL.

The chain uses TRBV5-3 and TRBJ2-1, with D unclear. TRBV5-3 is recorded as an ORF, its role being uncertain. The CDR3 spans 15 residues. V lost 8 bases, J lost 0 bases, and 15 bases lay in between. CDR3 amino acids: CASFIFYYSYNEQFF. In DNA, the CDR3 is TGTGCCAGCTTCATTTTTTACTACTCCTACAATGAGCAGTTCTTC.

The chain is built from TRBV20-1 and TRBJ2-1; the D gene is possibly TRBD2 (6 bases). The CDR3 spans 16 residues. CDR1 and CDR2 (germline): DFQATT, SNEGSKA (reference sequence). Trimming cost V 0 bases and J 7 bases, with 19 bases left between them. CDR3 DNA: TGCAGTGCTAGAGATTCGGGAGCTTCTTCCCTAAATGAGCAGTTCTTC. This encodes CSARDSGASSLNEQFF.